Listed below are T cell receptor beta chains from one sample, sequenced in a study. A single record per CDR3 protein comes from TCRdb applying MiXCR to the 5' RACE reads. The table shows fewer than 50,000 distinct CDR3 sequences, with 22% occurring only once. Sequencing was carried out using Tregs sorted from a lymph node. The receptors here all came from a female donor with breast cancer. Each CDR3 is given with its conserved first and last residue. A D gene is named only where the DNA matches it firmly. Clone size appears in some rows only: once, few, many, or a class for an expanded clone.

j_call | clone_size | d_call | v_call | cdr3_aa | cdr3_nt
TRBJ1-1 | . | . | TRBV29-1 | CSVDGVPTEAFF | TGCAGCGTTGACGGGGTGCCCACTGAAGCTTTCTTT
TRBJ1-5 | . | . | TRBV7-8 | CASSLQGLNQPQHF | TGTGCCAGCAGCTTACAGGGGCTCAATCAGCCCCAGCATTTT
TRBJ2-2 | . | TRBD1 | TRBV20-1 | CSARDIKGGDRVNTGELFF | TGCAGTGCTAGAGATATAAAAGGGGGGGACAGGGTGAACACCGGGGAGCTGTTTTTT
TRBJ2-7 | few | TRBD1 | TRBV27 | CASMDRDSYEQYF | TGTGCCAGTATGGACAGGGACTCCTACGAGCAGTACTTC
TRBJ2-7 | few | TRBD2 | TRBV20-1 | CSARDSLAGDSYEQYF | TGCAGTGCTAGAGATTCTTTAGCGGGAGACTCCTACGAGCAGTACTTC
TRBJ2-7 | . | . | TRBV20-1 | CSARFHDSYEQYF | TGCAGTGCTAGGTTTCACGACTCCTACGAGCAGTACTTC
TRBJ1-5 | . | . | TRBV7-6 | CAGSPGRGLNQPQHF | TGTGCCGGCAGCCCCGGAAGAGGGCTTAATCAGCCCCAGCATTTT
TRBJ2-3 | many | TRBD2 | TRBV7-2 | CASSLATSGTQYF | TGTGCCAGCAGCTTAGCGACTAGCGGGACGCAGTATTTT
TRBJ2-1 | many | TRBD1 | TRBV6-1 | CASSAADGTGHNEQFF | TGTGCCAGCAGTGCAGCAGACGGGACAGGCCACAATGAGCAGTTCTTC
TRBJ1-5 | . | . | TRBV7-6 | CASSLRAGENQPQHF | TGTGCCAGCAGCTTAAGGGCAGGCGAAAATCAGCCCCAGCATTTT